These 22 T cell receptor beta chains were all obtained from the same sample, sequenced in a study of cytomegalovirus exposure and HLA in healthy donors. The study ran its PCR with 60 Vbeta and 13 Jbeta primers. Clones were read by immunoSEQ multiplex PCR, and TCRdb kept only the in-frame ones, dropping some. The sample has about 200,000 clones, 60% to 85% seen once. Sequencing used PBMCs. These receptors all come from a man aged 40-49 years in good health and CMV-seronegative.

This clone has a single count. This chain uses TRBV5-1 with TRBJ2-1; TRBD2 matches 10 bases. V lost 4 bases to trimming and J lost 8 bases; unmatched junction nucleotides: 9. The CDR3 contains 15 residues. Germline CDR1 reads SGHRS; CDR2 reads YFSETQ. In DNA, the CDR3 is TGCGCCAGCAGCCTTAGCGGGAGGACGGAGGATGAGCAGTTCTTC. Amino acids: CASSLSGRTEDEQFF.

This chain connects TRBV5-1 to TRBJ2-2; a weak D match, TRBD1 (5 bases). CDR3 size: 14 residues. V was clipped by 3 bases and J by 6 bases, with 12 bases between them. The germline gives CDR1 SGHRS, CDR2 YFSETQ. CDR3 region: CASSSTQTAGELFF. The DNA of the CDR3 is TGCGCCAGCAGCTCCACACAGACAGCCGGGGAGCTGTTTTTT.

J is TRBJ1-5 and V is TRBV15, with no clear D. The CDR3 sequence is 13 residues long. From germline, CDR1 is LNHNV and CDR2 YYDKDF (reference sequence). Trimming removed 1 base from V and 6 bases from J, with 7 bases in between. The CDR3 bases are TGTGCCACCAGCAGAGCGCTAGGTCAGCCCCAGCATTTT. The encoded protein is CATSRALGQPQHF.

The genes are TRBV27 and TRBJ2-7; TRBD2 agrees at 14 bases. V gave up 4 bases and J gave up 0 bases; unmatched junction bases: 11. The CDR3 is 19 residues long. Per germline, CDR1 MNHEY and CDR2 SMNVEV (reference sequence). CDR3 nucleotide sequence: TGTGCCAGCAGTTCCCCCTCGGGACTAGCGGGAGACCCCTCCTACGAGCAGTACTTC. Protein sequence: CASSSPSGLAGDPSYEQYF.

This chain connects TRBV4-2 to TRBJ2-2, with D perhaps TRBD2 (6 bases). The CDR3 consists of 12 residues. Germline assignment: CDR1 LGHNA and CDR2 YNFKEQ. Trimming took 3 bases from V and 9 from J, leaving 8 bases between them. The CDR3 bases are TGTGCCAGCAGCCAGGGGGGTAGGGAGCTGTTTTTT. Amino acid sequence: CASSQGGRELFF.

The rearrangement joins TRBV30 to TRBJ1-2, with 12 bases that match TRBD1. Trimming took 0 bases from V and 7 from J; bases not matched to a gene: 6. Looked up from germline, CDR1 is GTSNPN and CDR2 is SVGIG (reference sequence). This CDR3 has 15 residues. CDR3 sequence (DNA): TGTGCCTGGAGTGTAGGGACAGGGGGCTGGGGTGGCTACACCTTC. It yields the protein CAWSVGTGGWGGYTF.

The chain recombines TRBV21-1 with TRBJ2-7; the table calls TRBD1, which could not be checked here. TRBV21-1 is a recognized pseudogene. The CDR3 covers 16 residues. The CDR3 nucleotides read TGTGCCAGCAGCAAAGCACTGCCGCAGGAAACATACGAGCAGTACTTC. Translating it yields CASSKALPQETYEQYF.

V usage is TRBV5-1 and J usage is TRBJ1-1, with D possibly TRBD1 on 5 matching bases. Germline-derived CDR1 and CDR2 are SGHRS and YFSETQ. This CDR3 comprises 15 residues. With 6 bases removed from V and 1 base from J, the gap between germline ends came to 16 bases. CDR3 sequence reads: CASTINGGGNTEAFF. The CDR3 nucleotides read TGCGCCAGCACCATCAACGGGGGGGGGAACACTGAAGCTTTCTTT.

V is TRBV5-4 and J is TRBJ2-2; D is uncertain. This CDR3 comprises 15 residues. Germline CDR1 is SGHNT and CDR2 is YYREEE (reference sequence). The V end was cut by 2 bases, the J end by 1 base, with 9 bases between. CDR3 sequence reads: CASSFGRRNTGELFF. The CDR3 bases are TGTGCCAGCAGCTTTGGAAGGAGGAACACCGGGGAGCTGTTTTTT.

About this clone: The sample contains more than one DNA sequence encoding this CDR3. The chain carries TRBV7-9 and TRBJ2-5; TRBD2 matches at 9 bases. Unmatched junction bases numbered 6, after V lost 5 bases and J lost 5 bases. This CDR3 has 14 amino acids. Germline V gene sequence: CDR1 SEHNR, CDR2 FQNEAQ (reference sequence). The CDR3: CASSRSGGLETQYF. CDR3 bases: TGTGCCAGCAGCAGGAGCGGGGGGCTGGAGACCCAGTACTTC.

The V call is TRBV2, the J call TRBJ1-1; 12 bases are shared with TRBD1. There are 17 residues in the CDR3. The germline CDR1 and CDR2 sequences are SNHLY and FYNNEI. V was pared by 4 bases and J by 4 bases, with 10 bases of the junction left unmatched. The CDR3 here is CASSAGTGGVRGTEAFF. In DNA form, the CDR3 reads TGTGCCAGCAGTGCTGGGACAGGGGGCGTAAGGGGCACTGAAGCTTTCTTT.

The CDR3 DNA reads TGTGCCAGCAGCTTGGCCTTGACGGGAAACATTCAGTACTTC. This gives the protein CASSLALTGNIQYF. The chain combines TRBV7-2 with TRBJ2-4, with D unclear. V lost 3 bases and J 6 bases, leaving 12 bases between the germline ends. The CDR3 consists of 14 residues. Germline V gives CDR1 SGHTA, CDR2 FQGNSA.

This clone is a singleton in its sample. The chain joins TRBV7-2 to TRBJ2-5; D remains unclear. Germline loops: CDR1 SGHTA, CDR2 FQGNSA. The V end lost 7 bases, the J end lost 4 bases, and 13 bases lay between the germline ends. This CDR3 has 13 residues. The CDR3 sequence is CASTPLVAETQYF. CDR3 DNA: TGTGCCAGCACCCCCCTAGTTGCAGAGACCCAGTACTTC.

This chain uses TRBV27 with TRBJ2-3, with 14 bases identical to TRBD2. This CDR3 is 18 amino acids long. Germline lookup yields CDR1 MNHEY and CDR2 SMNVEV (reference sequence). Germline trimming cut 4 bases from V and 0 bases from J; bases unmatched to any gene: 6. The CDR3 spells CASSSQGLAGASTDTQYF. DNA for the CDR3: TGTGCCAGCAGTTCCCAGGGACTAGCGGGAGCTAGCACAGATACGCAGTATTTT.

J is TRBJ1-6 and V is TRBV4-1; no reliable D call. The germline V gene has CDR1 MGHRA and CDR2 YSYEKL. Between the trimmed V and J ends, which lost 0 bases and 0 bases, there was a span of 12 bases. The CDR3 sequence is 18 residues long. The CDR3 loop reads CASSQDLRVDSYNSPLHF. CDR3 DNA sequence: TGCGCCAGCAGCCAAGATCTAAGAGTTGACTCCTATAATTCACCCCTCCACTTT.

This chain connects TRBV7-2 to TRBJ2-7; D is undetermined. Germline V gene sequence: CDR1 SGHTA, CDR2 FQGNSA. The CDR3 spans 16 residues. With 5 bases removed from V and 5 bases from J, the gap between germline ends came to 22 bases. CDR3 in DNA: TGTGCCAGCAGCCCTCGGGTGATGTCTTCTATCGACGAGCAGTACTTC. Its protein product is CASSPRVMSSIDEQYF.

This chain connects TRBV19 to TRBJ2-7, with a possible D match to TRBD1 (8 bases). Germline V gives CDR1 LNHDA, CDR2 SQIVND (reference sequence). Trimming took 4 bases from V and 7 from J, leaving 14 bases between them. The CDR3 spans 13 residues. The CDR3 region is CASSTGQGGEQYF. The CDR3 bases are TGTGCCAGTAGTACCGGACAGGGAGGGGAGCAGTACTTC. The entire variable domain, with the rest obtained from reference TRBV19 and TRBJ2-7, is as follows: DGGITQSPKYLFRKEGQNVTLSCEQNLNHDAMYWYRQDPGQGLRLIYYSQIVNDFQKGDIAEGYSVSREKKESFPLTVTSAQKNPTAFYLCASSTGQGGEQYFGPGTRLTVT.

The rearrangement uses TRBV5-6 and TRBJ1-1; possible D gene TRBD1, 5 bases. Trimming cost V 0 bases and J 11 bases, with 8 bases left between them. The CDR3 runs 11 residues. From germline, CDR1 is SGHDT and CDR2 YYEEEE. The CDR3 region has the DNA TGTGCCAGCAGCTTGGAAGGGGTGGCTTTCTTT. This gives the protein CASSLEGVAFF.

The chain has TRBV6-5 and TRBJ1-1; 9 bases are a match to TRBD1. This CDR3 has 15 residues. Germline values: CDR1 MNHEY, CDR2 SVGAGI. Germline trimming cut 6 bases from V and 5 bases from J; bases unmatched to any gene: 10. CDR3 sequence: CASRPTTGGKTEAFF. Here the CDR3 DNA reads TGTGCCAGCAGACCGACGACAGGGGGAAAAACTGAAGCTTTCTTT.

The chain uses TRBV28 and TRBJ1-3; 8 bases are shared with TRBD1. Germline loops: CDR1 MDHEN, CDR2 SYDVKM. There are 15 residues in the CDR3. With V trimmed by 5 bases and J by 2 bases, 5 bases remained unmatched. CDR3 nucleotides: TGTGCCAGCAGTGTCCGGACAGGGACTGGAAACACCATATATTTT. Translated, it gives CASSVRTGTGNTIYF. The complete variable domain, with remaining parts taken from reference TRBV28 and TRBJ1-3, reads DVKVTQSSRYLVKRTGEKVFLECVQDMDHENMFWYRQDPGLGLRLIYFSYDVKMKEKGDIPEGYSVSREKKERFSLILESASTNQTSMYLCASSVRTGTGNTIYFGEGSWLTVV.

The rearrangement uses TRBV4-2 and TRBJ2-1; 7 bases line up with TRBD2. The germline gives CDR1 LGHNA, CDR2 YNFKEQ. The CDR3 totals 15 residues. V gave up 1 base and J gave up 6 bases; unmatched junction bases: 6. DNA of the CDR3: TGTGCCAGCAGCCAAGTCCCAGCGGGAATCAATGAGCAGTTCTTC. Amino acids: CASSQVPAGINEQFF.

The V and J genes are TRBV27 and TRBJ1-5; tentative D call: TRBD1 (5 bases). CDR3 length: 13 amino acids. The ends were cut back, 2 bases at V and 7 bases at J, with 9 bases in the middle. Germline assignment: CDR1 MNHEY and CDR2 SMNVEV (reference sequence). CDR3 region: CASSLGARQPQHF. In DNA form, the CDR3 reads TGTGCCAGCAGTTTAGGGGCTAGACAGCCCCAGCATTTT.